This TCR beta chain was recovered during a study of blood T cell repertoires in COVID-19. Study background: The analysed material was cDNA or gDNA that came from T cells, B-cell-depleted T cells, or PBMCs.

Germline V gene sequence: CDR1 ENHRY, CDR2 SYGVKD. The CDR3 has 16 amino acids. Trimming removed 6 bases from V and 3 bases from J, with 18 bases in between. Only in-frame clones appear in the TCRdb table, and some are missing; sequencing was by immunoSEQ multiplex PCR. The sample contains 120,000 or so clones, around 83% of which appear only once. Sequencing used peripheral blood. The rearrangement links TRBV10-3 to TRBJ2-1; D might be TRBD2 (6 bases). The origin of this receptor is a man older than 75 with active or convalescent COVID-19. CDR3 in amino acids: CAISDVGRGGYNEQFF. The CDR3 DNA follows: TGTGCCATCAGCGACGTAGGGCGGGGCGGCTACAATGAGCAGTTCTTC.